This TCR beta chain was captured by sequencing in a study of blood T cells in healthy people across ages. Study-level background: Template switching picked up about one barcoded beta molecule for each two T cells. Overall study results and limits: Long-lived donors had more naive CD4+ cells and higher diversity than aged donors.

The CDR3 has 15 amino acids. In germline, CDR1 is SQVTM, CDR2 ANQGSEA. The junction had 6 bases not matched to a gene; V was cut back by 3 bases and J by 0 bases. Comment on this clonotype: What it binds is unknown.

Using a J-beta primer mix together with a sample-barcoded 5' primer, a second PCR was run for roughly 6 to 11 cycles. Every cDNA molecule bore a tag from a template-switch adaptor containing 12 random nucleotides. TCRdb independently ran MiXCR on the 5' RACE reads; one entry per CDR3 protein. The sample shows 700,000 or so distinct CDR3 sequences, around two fifths of them seen only once. At least 7 million PBMCs were isolated per sample. The sequencing input was blood. The sequence derives from an elderly man in good health. J is TRBJ1-1 and V is TRBV29-1, with 8 bases lining up with TRBD1. Here the CDR3 reads CSVEDPTGVNTEAFF. The CDR3, as DNA: TGCAGCGTTGAGGACCCGACAGGGGTGAACACTGAAGCTTTCTTT. Complete variable domain (other parts from reference TRBV29-1 and TRBJ1-1): SAVISQKPSRDICQRGTSLTIQCQVDSQVTMMFWYRQQPGQSLTLIATANQGSEATYESGFVIDKFPISRPNLTFSTLTVSNMSPEDSSIYLCSVEDPTGVNTEAFFGQGTRLTVV.